Following are 28 T cell receptor beta chains from one sample sequenced in a study of sequential checkpoint blockade in melanoma. This sample's treatment: randomized to nivolumab then ipilimumab (arm A) or the reverse (arm B). The method was immunoSEQ multiplex PCR; TCRdb's version includes in-frame clones alone and lacks a portion of them. The table lists 5,100 or so clones, less than 30% of them singletons. Sequencing used tumor tissue (inferred from file names), obtained from a patient given nivolumab and ipilimumab in sequence. The source is a human donor with melanoma.

This clone was observed a handful of times. The J gene is TRBJ2-2, the V gene TRBV9, with D uncertain. Germline V gene sequence: CDR1 SGDLS, CDR2 YYNGEE. The CDR3 sequence is 13 residues long. The V gene lost 1 base and the J gene lost 4 bases, with 5 bases spanning the gap. The CDR3 loop reads CASSVQVTGELFF. Written as DNA, the CDR3 is TGTGCCAGCAGCGTACAGGTCACCGGGGAGCTGTTTTTT.

The chain employs TRBV18 and TRBJ2-7; the D call may be TRBD1 or TRBD2 (5 bases each). V was trimmed by 3 bases and J by 2 bases, leaving 8 bases between them. The length of the CDR3 is 13 residues. CDR1 KGHSH and CDR2 LQKENI come from the germline V gene. The CDR3 sequence: CASSPGATYEQYF. The DNA of the CDR3 is TGTGCCAGCTCACCCGGGGCCACCTACGAGCAGTACTTC.

Relative to its sample, this clone is medium-sized (0.01 to 0.1%). The chain employs TRBV5-1 and TRBJ2-1; 9 nucleotides agree with TRBD1. Unmatched junction bases numbered 9, after V lost 4 bases and J lost 7 bases. The CDR3 loop spans 15 amino acids. Germline V gene lookup returns CDR1 SGHRS and CDR2 YFSETQ. CDR3: CASSPGDRVANEQFF. As DNA, the CDR3 is TGCGCCAGCAGCCCGGGGGACAGGGTAGCAAATGAGCAGTTCTTC. Filled out from reference TRBV5-1 and TRBJ2-1, the complete variable domain reads KAGVTQTPRYLIKTRGQQVTLSCSPISGHRSVSWYQQTPGQGLQFLFEYFSETQRNKGNFPGRFSGRQFSNSRSEMNVSTLELGDSALYLCASSPGDRVANEQFFGPGTRLTVL.

The rearrangement joins TRBV28 to TRBJ1-2; 12 positions agree with TRBD1. The V gene end was trimmed by 2 bases and the J gene end by 7 bases; junction bases not matched to a gene: 5. Germline loops: CDR1 MDHEN, CDR2 SYDVKM. The CDR3 runs to 15 residues. For the CDR3, the DNA is TGTGCCAGCAGTTTACTGGGGACAGGGGGCGGTGGCTACACCTTC. It translates to CASSLLGTGGGGYTF.

This sequence joins TRBV9 and TRBJ2-7; D is uncertain. The CDR3 has 13 residues. V lost 0 bases to trimming and J lost 3 bases, with 7 bases between them. The germline gives CDR1 SGDLS, CDR2 YYNGEE. The CDR3 DNA sequence: TGTGCCAGCAGCGTAGGTGAATACTACGAGCAGTACTTC. Encoded protein: CASSVGEYYEQYF.

This clone was detected only a few times. The chain joins TRBV28 to TRBJ1-1; D not certain. Germline CDR1 is MDHEN and CDR2 is SYDVKM. The CDR3 is 12 residues long. The V end was cut by 6 bases, the J end by 7 bases, with 12 bases between. The CDR3 sequence: CASRSNRYEAFF. CDR3 in DNA: TGTGCCAGCAGGTCCAACCGGTATGAAGCTTTCTTT.

The rearrangement joins TRBV18 to TRBJ2-1; possibly TRBD2 for D (5 bases). The length of the CDR3 is 16 residues. Germline V gene sequence: CDR1 KGHSH, CDR2 LQKENI. Trimming pared 1 base from V and 2 bases from J, leaving 12 bases between. CDR3 protein: CASSPLPSIAYNEQFF. CDR3 in DNA: TGTGCCAGCTCACCACTTCCTAGCATAGCCTACAATGAGCAGTTCTTC.

This clone is deemed medium-sized (0.01 to 0.1%). The chain joins TRBV28 to TRBJ2-5; 9 bases agree with TRBD1. The V segment lost 5 bases and the J segment 3 bases; nucleotides outside the gene matches: 7. There are 15 residues in the CDR3. CDR1 is MDHEN and CDR2 is SYDVKM in the germline V gene. The chain's CDR3 is CASSAIWTGEETQYF. In DNA, the CDR3 is TGTGCCAGCAGTGCTATCTGGACAGGGGAAGAGACCCAGTACTTC.

CDR3 in DNA: TGTGCCAGCAGCTCCCCGGGACAGGGTCTAAGAGGGCAGTACTTC. As protein: CASSSPGQGLRGQYF. The rearrangement links TRBV6-8 to TRBJ2-7; 9 bases line up with TRBD1. The CDR3 is 15 amino acids. The V and J ends lost 6 bases and 9 bases, in that order; junction bases with no gene match: 15. In germline, CDR1 is MNHGY, CDR2 SAAAGT.

This sequence joins TRBV6-8 and TRBJ1-5, with 10 nucleotides matching TRBD1. Per the germline V gene, CDR1 is MNHGY and CDR2 is SAAAGT. The CDR3 runs to 14 residues. J was trimmed by 5 bases and V by 4 bases; bases with no gene match: 2. CDR3 residues: CASSSGQGHQPQHF. DNA for the CDR3: TGTGCCAGCAGTTCGGGACAGGGGCATCAGCCCCAGCATTTT.

This clone was picked up many times. This chain connects TRBV11-3 to TRBJ2-7, with 13 positions matching TRBD2. V shed 1 base, J shed 8 bases, and the junction held 2 bases outside the gene matches. Per germline, CDR1 SGHNT and CDR2 YENEEA. The CDR3 is 14 residues long. CDR3 in amino acids: CASSLGTSGSQQYF. DNA of the CDR3: TGTGCCAGCAGCTTAGGGACTAGCGGGAGCCAGCAGTACTTC.

This clone was counted a few times. Here the CDR3 DNA reads TGCGCCAGCAGCTTGACCGGGACAGGTTCCTACGAGCAGTACTTC. Its protein product is CASSLTGTGSYEQYF. This chain joins TRBV5-1 and TRBJ2-7; 8 bases line up with TRBD1. From germline, CDR1 is SGHRS and CDR2 YFSETQ. Trimming at V came to 1 base and at J to 1 base, leaving 4 bases not matched to a gene. This CDR3 has 15 residues. Full variable domain (remainder filled in from reference TRBV5-1 and TRBJ2-7): KAGVTQTPRYLIKTRGQQVTLSCSPISGHRSVSWYQQTPGQGLQFLFEYFSETQRNKGNFPGRFSGRQFSNSRSEMNVSTLELGDSALYLCASSLTGTGSYEQYFGPGTRLTVT.

This chain joins TRBV6-8 and TRBJ2-3, with TRBD2 matching over 11 bases. This CDR3 spans 18 amino acids. With 9 bases clipped from V and 0 bases from J, the junction kept 14 bases outside the gene matches. Germline CDR1 is MNHGY and CDR2 is SAAAGT. The CDR3 spells CASSGQTTSGDSTDTQYF. The CDR3 DNA reads as TGTGCCAGTTCGGGACAGACGACTAGCGGGGATAGCACAGATACGCAGTATTTT.

This clone appeared a few times. This chain links TRBV10-2 with TRBJ2-7; 10 bases align to TRBD2. V shed 5 bases and J 5 bases; nucleotides not matched to a gene: 9. CDR3 size: 15 residues. Germline lookup yields CDR1 WSHSY and CDR2 SAAADI. DNA of the CDR3: TGCGCCAGCAGTAACTTCCTAGCGGGAGCACACGAGCAGTACTTC. Translated: CASSNFLAGAHEQYF.

The chain combines TRBV9 with TRBJ2-5, with a possible D match to TRBD2 (5 bases). The CDR3 sequence is 15 residues long. Germline CDR1 reads SGDLS; CDR2 reads YYNGEE. V was cut by 0 bases and J by 2 bases, with 11 bases left in between. The CDR3 spells CASSVAVANQETQYF. In DNA form, the CDR3 reads TGTGCCAGCAGCGTAGCCGTAGCGAATCAAGAGACCCAGTACTTC.

This clone was found many times. The genes are TRBV28 and TRBJ2-3; 15 bases are a match to TRBD2. Trimming at V came to 2 bases and at J to 0 bases, leaving 9 bases not matched to a gene. CDR1 is MDHEN and CDR2 is SYDVKM in the germline V gene. This CDR3 has 20 amino acids. The chain's CDR3 is CASSLPGLAGGPTSTDTQYF. The CDR3 DNA follows: TGTGCCAGCAGTTTACCGGGACTAGCGGGAGGACCAACGAGCACAGATACGCAGTATTTT.

Only a few counts were recorded for this clone. The J gene is TRBJ1-4, the V gene TRBV28, with 8 bases matching TRBD1. The junction had 13 bases not matched to a gene; V was cut back by 8 bases and J by 8 bases. CDR1 MDHEN and CDR2 SYDVKM come from the germline V gene. This CDR3 spans 15 amino acids. CDR3 loop: CASGDRQGFNEKLFF. The CDR3 nucleotides read TGTGCCAGCGGGGATCGACAGGGGTTTAACGAAAAACTGTTTTTT. Drawing the rest from reference TRBV28 and TRBJ1-4, the complete variable domain is DVKVTQSSRYLVKRTGEKVFLECVQDMDHENMFWYRQDPGLGLRLIYFSYDVKMKEKGDIPEGYSVSREKKERFSLILESASTNQTSMYLCASGDRQGFNEKLFFGSGTQLSVL.

The V call is TRBV10-2, the J call TRBJ2-3, with 7 bases lining up with TRBD2. The length of the CDR3 is 15 residues. Germline trimming cut 0 bases from V and 8 bases from J; bases unmatched to any gene: 8. Germline assignment: CDR1 WSHSY and CDR2 SAAADI. In nucleotides, the CDR3 is TGCGCCAGCAGTGAGTCAAGCGGGATCGTTGGTACGCAGTATTTT. As protein: CASSESSGIVGTQYF.

The CDR3 DNA reads as TGCGCCAGCAGTCGTAGACTAGCCAACCAAGAGACCCAGTACTTC. Protein: CASSRRLANQETQYF. The chain couples TRBV5-1 to TRBJ2-5; 7 positions agree with TRBD2. CDR1 and CDR2 (germline): SGHRS, YFSETQ. V gave up 5 bases and J gave up 0 bases; unmatched junction bases: 7. The CDR3 extends over 15 amino acids. Complete variable domain (other parts from reference TRBV5-1 and TRBJ2-5): KAGVTQTPRYLIKTRGQQVTLSCSPISGHRSVSWYQQTPGQGLQFLFEYFSETQRNKGNFPGRFSGRQFSNSRSEMNVSTLELGDSALYLCASSRRLANQETQYFGPGTRLLVL.

The V and J genes are TRBV10-2 and TRBJ2-3; 7 positions match TRBD2. This CDR3 spans 15 amino acids. CDR1 is WSHSY and CDR2 is SAAADI in the germline V gene. After removal of 4 bases from V and 2 bases from J, the junction contained 6 bases not matched to a gene. CDR3: CASSAAAGYTDTQYF. CDR3 nucleotides: TGCGCCAGCAGTGCGGCAGCGGGGTACACAGATACGCAGTATTTT.

In the case of this clone: A junction end diverges from the germline sequence, so it may reflect a read error. This chain links TRBV19 with TRBJ2-1; 7 bases match TRBD2. The CDR3 runs to 13 residues. The germline gives CDR1 LNHDA, CDR2 SQIVND (reference sequence). The CDR3 here is CVSSIGRENEQFF. Written as DNA, the CDR3 is TGTGTCAGTAGTATAGGGCGGGAGAATGAGCAGTTCTTC.

This clone ranks as medium-sized. This sequence joins TRBV6-8 and TRBJ2-3, with TRBD2 matching over 11 bases. With 1 base clipped from V and 8 bases from J, the junction kept 8 bases outside the gene matches. This CDR3 has 16 residues. Per germline, CDR1 MNHGY and CDR2 SAAAGT. Written as DNA, the CDR3 is TGTGCCAGCAGTTACTATCCTTCTAGCGGGGGGACTACGCAGTATTTT. Protein: CASSYYPSSGGTTQYF.

The chain has TRBV28 and TRBJ2-3; D is uncertain. The V end lost 3 bases, the J end lost 2 bases, and 9 bases lay between the germline ends. This CDR3 has 14 amino acids. Germline CDR1 and CDR2: MDHEN and SYDVKM. CDR3 in amino acids: CASSFAGNTDTQYF. DNA of the CDR3: TGTGCCAGCAGTTTCGCAGGTAACACAGATACGCAGTATTTT. The full variable domain, rest sourced from reference TRBV28 and TRBJ2-3, is DVKVTQSSRYLVKRTGEKVFLECVQDMDHENMFWYRQDPGLGLRLIYFSYDVKMKEKGDIPEGYSVSREKKERFSLILESASTNQTSMYLCASSFAGNTDTQYFGPGTRLTVL.

This clone has more than one count but fewer than ten. V and J are TRBV28 and TRBJ2-5, with D possibly TRBD2 on 7 matching bases. The CDR3 runs 15 residues. Trimming removed 2 bases at V and 4 bases at J, with 14 bases between. Germline V gives CDR1 MDHEN, CDR2 SYDVKM. The CDR3 loop is CASSLAGVGGETQYF. The CDR3 DNA is TGTGCCAGCAGTTTAGCGGGAGTAGGGGGAGAGACCCAGTACTTC.

In nucleotides, the CDR3 is TGTGCCAGCAGGGGACAGTCGTTTGGCAATCAGCCCCAGCATTTT. Encoded protein: CASRGQSFGNQPQHF. The chain is built from TRBV28 and TRBJ1-5, with 7 bases aligning to TRBD1. The CDR3 length is 15 residues. CDR1 and CDR2 from the germline V gene are MDHEN and SYDVKM. V lost 6 bases, J lost 2 bases, and 7 bases stayed unmatched.

This clone was seen more than once but under ten times. The chain joins TRBV9 to TRBJ2-7; TRBD1 is a possible D gene (5 bases). CDR3 size: 13 residues. Germline lookup yields CDR1 SGDLS and CDR2 YYNGEE. V lost 0 bases to trimming and J lost 6 bases, with 10 bases between them. Here the CDR3 reads CASSVVGRGEQYF. CDR3 coding DNA: TGTGCCAGCAGCGTAGTCGGAAGGGGCGAGCAGTACTTC. Supplemented by reference TRBV9 and TRBJ2-7, the full variable domain reads DSGVTQTPKHLITATGQRVTLRCSPRSGDLSVYWYQQSLDQGLQFLIQYYNGEERAKGNILERFSAQQFPDLHSELNLSSLELGDSALYFCASSVVGRGEQYFGPGTRLTVT.

This chain joins TRBV19 and TRBJ2-4, with D possibly matching TRBD1 (5 bases). Germline V lookup: CDR1 LNHDA, CDR2 SQIVND (reference sequence). This CDR3 is built from 14 residues. The ends were cut back, 5 bases at V and 4 bases at J, with 12 bases in the middle. For the CDR3, the DNA is TGTGCCAGTAGTTCGCGGACACAGAAAAACATTCAGTACTTC. Translating it yields CASSSRTQKNIQYF.

The table lists this clone with a few counts. This chain joins TRBV28 and TRBJ2-4; 9 bases agree with TRBD1. The V and J ends lost 4 bases and 8 bases, in that order; junction bases with no gene match: 6. Germline assignment: CDR1 MDHEN and CDR2 SYDVKM. This CDR3 spans 14 amino acids. CDR3 nucleotide sequence: TGTGCCAGCAGTTCACAGGGGGCGGGGGACATTCAGTACTTC. It yields the protein CASSSQGAGDIQYF. Filled out from reference TRBV28 and TRBJ2-4, the complete variable domain reads DVKVTQSSRYLVKRTGEKVFLECVQDMDHENMFWYRQDPGLGLRLIYFSYDVKMKEKGDIPEGYSVSREKKERFSLILESASTNQTSMYLCASSSQGAGDIQYFGAGTRLSVL.